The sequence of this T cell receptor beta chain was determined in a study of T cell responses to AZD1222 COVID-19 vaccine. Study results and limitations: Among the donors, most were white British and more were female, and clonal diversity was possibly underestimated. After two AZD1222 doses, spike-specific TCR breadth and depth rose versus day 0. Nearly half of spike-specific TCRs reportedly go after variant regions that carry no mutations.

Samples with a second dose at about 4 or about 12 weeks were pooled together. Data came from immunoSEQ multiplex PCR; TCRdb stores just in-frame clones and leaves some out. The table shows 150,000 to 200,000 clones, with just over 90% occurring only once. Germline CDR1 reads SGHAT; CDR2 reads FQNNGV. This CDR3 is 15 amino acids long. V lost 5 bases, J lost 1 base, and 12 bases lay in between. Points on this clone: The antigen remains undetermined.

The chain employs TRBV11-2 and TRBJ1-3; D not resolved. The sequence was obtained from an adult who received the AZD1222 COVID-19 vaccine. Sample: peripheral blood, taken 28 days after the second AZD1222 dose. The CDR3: CASSPVGSSGNTIYF. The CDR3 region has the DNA TGTGCCAGCAGCCCGGTCGGAAGTTCTGGAAACACCATATATTTT.